Below are 9 T cell receptor beta chains sequenced from a single sample in a study of PD-L1 blockade in urothelial cancer. The protocol was immunoSEQ multiplex PCR, while the TCRdb copy is restricted to in-frame clones and leaves out a portion. The sample yields about 32,000 clones, about a third seen once. The source was tumor tissue, collected before atezolizumab (anti-PD-L1) treatment. These receptors all come from a man in his fifties or sixties with urothelial cancer.

This clone was detected a few times. V gene TRBV14 combines with J gene TRBJ2-5; perhaps TRBD1 as D (5 bases). The V and J ends lost 0 bases and 5 bases respectively, with 16 bases between them. There are 16 residues in the CDR3. Germline CDR1 SGHDN, CDR2 FVKESK. The CDR3, as DNA: TGTGCCAGCAGCCAAGATACAGGACCCTATCGGGAGACCCAGTACTTC. It encodes CASSQDTGPYRETQYF.

This clone was observed a handful of times. The chain has TRBV28 and TRBJ2-1; the match to TRBD2 covers 9 bases. V was pared by 8 bases and J by 5 bases, with 10 bases of the junction left unmatched. Germline V CDR1 and CDR2: MDHEN, SYDVKM. The CDR3 loop spans 15 amino acids. CDR3 residues: CASRGASGEHNEQFF. The CDR3 nucleotides read TGTGCCAGCCGCGGAGCTAGCGGGGAACACAATGAGCAGTTCTTC.

This clone has only a few counts. This chain links TRBV6-9 with TRBJ2-3; 8 bases are a match to TRBD2. The CDR3 totals 15 residues. The V and J ends lost 6 bases and 2 bases, in that order; junction bases with no gene match: 7. Per the germline V gene, CDR1 is MNHGY and CDR2 is SVAAGI. CDR3 in amino acids: CASSPGGGTTDTQYF. Here the CDR3 DNA reads TGTGCCAGCAGCCCTGGCGGGGGGACCACAGATACGCAGTATTTT.

This sequence joins TRBV28 and TRBJ1-2; no clear D gene. Germline-derived CDR1 and CDR2 are MDHEN and SYDVKM. The CDR3 sequence is 15 residues long. V was cut by 9 bases and J by 5 bases, with 22 bases left in between. CDR3 DNA sequence: TGTGCCAGTCTTATGGGTCTCCCAGTTGGGTATGGCTACACCTTC. This translates into CASLMGLPVGYGYTF.

CDR3 protein: CASSPGTGILNTEAFF. The CDR3 DNA sequence: TGTGCCAGCTCACCCGGGACAGGGATATTGAACACTGAAGCTTTCTTT. V usage is TRBV18 and J usage is TRBJ1-1; TRBD1 aligns across 9 bases. CDR3 length: 16 amino acids. J lost 0 bases, V lost 3 bases, and 5 bases had no gene match. Germline V gives CDR1 KGHSH, CDR2 LQKENI.

This clone was recorded a few times. The gene calls are TRBV6-8 and TRBJ1-5; D call uncertain. Trimming took 3 bases from V and 4 from J, leaving 7 bases between them. This CDR3 is 13 amino acids long. CDR1 and CDR2 from the germline V gene are MNHGY and SAAAGT. The CDR3 DNA sequence: TGTGCCAGCAGTTATGGAGATAATCAGCCCCAGCATTTT. It is translated as CASSYGDNQPQHF.

This clone was seen only a few times. The rearrangement links TRBV18 to TRBJ1-5; D is unresolved. CDR1 and CDR2 (germline): KGHSH, LQKENI. Trimming removed 2 bases at V and 2 bases at J, with 7 bases between. The CDR3 contains 14 residues. CDR3 amino acids: CASSPSWGNQPQHF. The CDR3 DNA reads as TGTGCCAGCTCACCATCTTGGGGCAATCAGCCCCAGCATTTT. The full variable domain, completed using reference TRBV18 and TRBJ1-5, is NAGVMQNPRHLVRRRGQEARLRCSPMKGHSHVYWYRQLPEEGLKFMVYLQKENIIDESGMPKERFSAEFPKEGPSILRIQQVVRGDSAAYFCASSPSWGNQPQHFGDGTRLSIL.

This chain connects TRBV6-8 to TRBJ2-3; D ambiguous. V was trimmed by 2 bases and J by 8 bases, leaving 11 bases between them. The CDR3 is made up of 13 amino acids. CDR1 and CDR2 (germline): MNHGY, SAAAGT. CDR3 residues: CASSYALLGTQYF. The CDR3, as DNA: TGTGCCAGCAGTTACGCCCTTTTGGGTACGCAGTATTTT.

CDR3 region: CASSTLSRKLFF. The CDR3 DNA follows: TGTGCCAGCAGTACACTCTCGCGAAAACTGTTTTTT. This chain links TRBV28 with TRBJ1-4; no firm D call. Deletions cut 5 bases from V and 10 bases from J, with 11 bases between. The germline CDR1 and CDR2 sequences are MDHEN and SYDVKM. The CDR3 is 12 residues long.